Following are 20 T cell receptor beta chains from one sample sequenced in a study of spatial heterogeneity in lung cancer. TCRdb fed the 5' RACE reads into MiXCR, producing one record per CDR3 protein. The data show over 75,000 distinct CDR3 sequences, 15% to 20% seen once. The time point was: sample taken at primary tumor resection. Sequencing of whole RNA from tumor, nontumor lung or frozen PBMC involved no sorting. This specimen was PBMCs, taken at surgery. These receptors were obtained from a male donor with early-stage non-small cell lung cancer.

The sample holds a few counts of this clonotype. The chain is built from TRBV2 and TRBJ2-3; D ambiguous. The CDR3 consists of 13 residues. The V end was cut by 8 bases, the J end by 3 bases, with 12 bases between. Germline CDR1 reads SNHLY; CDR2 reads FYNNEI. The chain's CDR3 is CASFRSLTDTQYF. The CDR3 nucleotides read TGTGCCAGCTTTCGGTCGCTAACAGATACGCAGTATTTT.

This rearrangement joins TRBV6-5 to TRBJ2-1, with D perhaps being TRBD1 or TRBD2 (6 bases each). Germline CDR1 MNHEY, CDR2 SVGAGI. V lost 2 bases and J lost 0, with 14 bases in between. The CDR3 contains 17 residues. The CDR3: CASSYPGGRASYNEQFF. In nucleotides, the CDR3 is TGTGCCAGCAGTTACCCCGGGGGCAGAGCCTCCTACAATGAGCAGTTCTTC.

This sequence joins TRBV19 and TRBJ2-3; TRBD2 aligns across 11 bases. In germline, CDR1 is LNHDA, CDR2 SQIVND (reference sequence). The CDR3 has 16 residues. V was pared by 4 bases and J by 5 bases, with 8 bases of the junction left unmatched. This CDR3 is CASSTKTSGDLDTQYF. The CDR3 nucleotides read TGTGCCAGTAGTACCAAGACTAGCGGGGATCTAGATACGCAGTATTTT. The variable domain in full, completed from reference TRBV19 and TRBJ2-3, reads DGGITQSPKYLFRKEGQNVTLSCEQNLNHDAMYWYRQDPGQGLRLIYYSQIVNDFQKGDIAEGYSVSREKKESFPLTVTSAQKNPTAFYLCASSTKTSGDLDTQYFGPGTRLTVL.

The CDR3 reads CASSTTSGVRDTQYF. The CDR3, as DNA: TGTGCCAGCTCCACTACTAGCGGGGTTAGAGATACGCAGTATTTT. The chain employs TRBV7-2 and TRBJ2-3, with TRBD2 matching 10 bases. This CDR3 contains 15 residues. Trimming at V came to 8 bases and at J to 5 bases, leaving 10 bases not matched to a gene. Germline lookup yields CDR1 SGHTA and CDR2 FQGNSA.

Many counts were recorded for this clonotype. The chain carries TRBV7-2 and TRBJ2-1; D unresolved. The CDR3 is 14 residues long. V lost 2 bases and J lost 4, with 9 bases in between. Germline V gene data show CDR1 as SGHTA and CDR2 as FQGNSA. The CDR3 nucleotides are TGTGCCAGCAGCTTATCGGAAGCGTACAATGAGCAGTTCTTC. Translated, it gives CASSLSEAYNEQFF.

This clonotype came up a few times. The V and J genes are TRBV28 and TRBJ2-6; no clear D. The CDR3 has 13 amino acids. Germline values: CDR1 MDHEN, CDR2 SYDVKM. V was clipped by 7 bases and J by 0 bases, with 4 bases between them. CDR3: CASILSGANVLTF. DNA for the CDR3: TGTGCCAGCATTCTCTCTGGGGCCAACGTCCTGACTTTC.

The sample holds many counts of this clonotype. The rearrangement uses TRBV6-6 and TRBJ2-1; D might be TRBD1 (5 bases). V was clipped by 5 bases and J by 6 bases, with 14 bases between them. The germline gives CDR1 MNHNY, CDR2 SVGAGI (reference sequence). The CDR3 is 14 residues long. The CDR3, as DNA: TGTGCCAGCAGTCCCCAAGACAGTAGCAATGAGCAGTTCTTC. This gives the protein CASSPQDSSNEQFF.

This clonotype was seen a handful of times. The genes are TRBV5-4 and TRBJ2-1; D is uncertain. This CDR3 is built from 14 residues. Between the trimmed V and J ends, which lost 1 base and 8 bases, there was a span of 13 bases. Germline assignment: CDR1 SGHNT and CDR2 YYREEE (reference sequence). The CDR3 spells CASSLSLDPHEQFF. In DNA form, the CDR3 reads TGTGCCAGCAGCTTGAGCCTAGACCCACATGAGCAGTTCTTC.

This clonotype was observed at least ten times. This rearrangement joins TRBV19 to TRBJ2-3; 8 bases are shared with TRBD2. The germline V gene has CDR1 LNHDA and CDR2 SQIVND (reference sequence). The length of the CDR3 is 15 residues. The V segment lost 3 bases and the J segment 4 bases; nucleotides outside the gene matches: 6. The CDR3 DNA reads TGTGCCAGTAGTATCGGAGCGGGGGCTTCAGATACGCAGTATTTT. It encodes CASSIGAGASDTQYF.

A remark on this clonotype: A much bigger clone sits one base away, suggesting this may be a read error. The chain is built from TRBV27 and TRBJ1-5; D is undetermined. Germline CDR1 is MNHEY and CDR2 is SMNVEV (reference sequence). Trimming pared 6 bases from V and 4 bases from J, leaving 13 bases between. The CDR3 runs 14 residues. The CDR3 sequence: CASRLDGPNQPQHF. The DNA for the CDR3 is TGTGCCAGCAGACTGGACGGCCCAAATCAGCCCCAGCATTTT.

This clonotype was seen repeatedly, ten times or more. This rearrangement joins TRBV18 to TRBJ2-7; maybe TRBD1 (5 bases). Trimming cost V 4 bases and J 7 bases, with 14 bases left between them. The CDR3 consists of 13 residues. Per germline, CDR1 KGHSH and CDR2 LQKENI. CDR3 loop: CASSLNSGKEQYF. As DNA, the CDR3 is TGTGCCAGCTCACTTAATTCAGGGAAGGAGCAGTACTTC.

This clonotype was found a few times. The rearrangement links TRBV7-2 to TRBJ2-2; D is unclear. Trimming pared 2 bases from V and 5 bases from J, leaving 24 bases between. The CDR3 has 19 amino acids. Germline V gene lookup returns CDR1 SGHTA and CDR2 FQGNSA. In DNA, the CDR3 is TGTGCCAGCAGCTTATTTGTGGCAGTTAGTTATTGGGGAACCGGGGAGCTGTTTTTT. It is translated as CASSLFVAVSYWGTGELFF. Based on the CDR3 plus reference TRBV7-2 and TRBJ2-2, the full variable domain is GAGVSQSPSNKVTEKGKDVELRCDPISGHTALYWYRQSLGQGLEFLIYFQGNSAPDKSGLPSDRFSAERTGGSVSTLTIQRTQQEDSAVYLCASSLFVAVSYWGTGELFFGEGSRLTVL.

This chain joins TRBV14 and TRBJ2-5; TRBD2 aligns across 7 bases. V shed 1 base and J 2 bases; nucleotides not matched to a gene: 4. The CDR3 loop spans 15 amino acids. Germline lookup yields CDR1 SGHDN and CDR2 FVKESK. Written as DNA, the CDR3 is TGTGCCAGCAGCCAAGGGGGACTAATGCAAGAGACCCAGTACTTC. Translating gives CASSQGGLMQETQYF.

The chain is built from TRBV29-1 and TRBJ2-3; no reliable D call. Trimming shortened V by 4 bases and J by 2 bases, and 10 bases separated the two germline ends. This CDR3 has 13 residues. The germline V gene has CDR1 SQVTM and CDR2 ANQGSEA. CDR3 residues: CSVGGTSTDTQYF. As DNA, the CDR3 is TGCAGCGTTGGGGGTACTTCCACAGATACGCAGTATTTT.

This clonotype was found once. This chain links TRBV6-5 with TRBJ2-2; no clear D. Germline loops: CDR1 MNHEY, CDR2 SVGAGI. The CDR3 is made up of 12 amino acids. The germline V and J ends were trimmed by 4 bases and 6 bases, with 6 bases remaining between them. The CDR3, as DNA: TGTGCCAGCAGTTGGGTGGCCGGGGAGCTGTTTTTT. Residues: CASSWVAGELFF.

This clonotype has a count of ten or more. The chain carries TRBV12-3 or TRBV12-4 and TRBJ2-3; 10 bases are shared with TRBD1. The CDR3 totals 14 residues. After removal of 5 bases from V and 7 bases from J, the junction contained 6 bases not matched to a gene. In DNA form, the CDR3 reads TGTGCCAGCAGTCTACGACAGGGGGCCCATACGCAGTATTTT. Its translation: CASSLRQGAHTQYF.

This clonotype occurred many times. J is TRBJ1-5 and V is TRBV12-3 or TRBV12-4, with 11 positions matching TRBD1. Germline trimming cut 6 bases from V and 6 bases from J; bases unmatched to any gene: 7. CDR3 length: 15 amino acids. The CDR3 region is CASRPGQGASQPQHF. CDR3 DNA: TGTGCCAGCAGACCAGGACAGGGGGCTAGTCAGCCCCAGCATTTT.

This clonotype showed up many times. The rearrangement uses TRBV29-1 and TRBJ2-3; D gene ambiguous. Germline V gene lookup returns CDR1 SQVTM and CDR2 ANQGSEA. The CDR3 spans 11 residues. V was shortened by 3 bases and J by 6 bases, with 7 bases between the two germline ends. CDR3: CSVDPADTQYF. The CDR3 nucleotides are TGCAGCGTTGACCCCGCGGATACGCAGTATTTT.

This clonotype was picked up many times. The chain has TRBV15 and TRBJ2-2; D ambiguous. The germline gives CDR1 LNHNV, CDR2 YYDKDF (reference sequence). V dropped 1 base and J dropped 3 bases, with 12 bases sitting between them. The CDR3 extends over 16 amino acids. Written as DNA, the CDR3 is TGTGCCACCAGCAGAGTGATAGGGTCGGACACCGGGGAGCTGTTTTTT. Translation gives CATSRVIGSDTGELFF.

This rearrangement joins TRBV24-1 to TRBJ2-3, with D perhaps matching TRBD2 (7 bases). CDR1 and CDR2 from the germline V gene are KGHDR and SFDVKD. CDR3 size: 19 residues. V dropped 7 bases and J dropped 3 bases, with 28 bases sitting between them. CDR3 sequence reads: CATRAPAGAKCLWTDTQYF. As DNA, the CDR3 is TGTGCCACCAGGGCCCCGGCGGGGGCGAAATGTTTGTGGACAGATACGCAGTATTTT.